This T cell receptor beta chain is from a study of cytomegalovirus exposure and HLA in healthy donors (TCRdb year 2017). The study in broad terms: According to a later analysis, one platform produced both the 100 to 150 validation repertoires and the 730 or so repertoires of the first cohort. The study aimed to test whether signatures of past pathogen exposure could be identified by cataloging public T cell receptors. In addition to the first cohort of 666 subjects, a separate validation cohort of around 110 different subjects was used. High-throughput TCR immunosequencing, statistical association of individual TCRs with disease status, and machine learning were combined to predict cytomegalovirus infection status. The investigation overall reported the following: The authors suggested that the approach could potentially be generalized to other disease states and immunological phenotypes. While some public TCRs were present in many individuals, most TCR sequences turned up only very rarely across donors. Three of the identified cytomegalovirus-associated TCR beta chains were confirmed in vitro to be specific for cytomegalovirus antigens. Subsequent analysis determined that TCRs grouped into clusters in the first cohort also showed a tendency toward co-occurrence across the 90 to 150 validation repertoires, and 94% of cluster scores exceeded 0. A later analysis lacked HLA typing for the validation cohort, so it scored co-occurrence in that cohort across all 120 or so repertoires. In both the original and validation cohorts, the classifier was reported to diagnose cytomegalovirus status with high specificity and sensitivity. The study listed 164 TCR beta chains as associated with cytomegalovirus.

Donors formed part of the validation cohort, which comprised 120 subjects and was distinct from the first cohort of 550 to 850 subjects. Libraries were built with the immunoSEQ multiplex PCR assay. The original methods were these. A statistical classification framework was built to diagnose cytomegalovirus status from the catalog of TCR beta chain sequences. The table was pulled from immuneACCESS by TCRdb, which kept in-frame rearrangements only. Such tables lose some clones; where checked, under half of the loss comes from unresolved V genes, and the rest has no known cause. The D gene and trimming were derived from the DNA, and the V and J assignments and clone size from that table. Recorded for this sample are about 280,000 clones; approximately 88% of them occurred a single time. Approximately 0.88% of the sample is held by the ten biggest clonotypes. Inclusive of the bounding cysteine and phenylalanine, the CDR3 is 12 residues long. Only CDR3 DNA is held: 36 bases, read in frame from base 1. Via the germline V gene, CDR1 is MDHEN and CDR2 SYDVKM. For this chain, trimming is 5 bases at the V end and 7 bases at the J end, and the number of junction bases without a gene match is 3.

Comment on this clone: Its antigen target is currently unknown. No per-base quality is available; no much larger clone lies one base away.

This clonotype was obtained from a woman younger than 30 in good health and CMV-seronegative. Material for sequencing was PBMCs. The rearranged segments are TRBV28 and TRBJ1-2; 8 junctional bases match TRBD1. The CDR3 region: CASSPDRGGYTF. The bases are TGTGCCAGCAGTCCCGACAGGGGTGGCTACACCTTC.